Sequencing of this T cell receptor (beta chain) was carried out in a study of vaccination effects on CD4 cells after COVID-19. Regarding the study as a whole: Clones arising from infection and from vaccination showed marked clonal contraction late after vaccination.

Antigen-specific CD4+ T cells expanded by the ViraFEST assay with viral peptide pools were then sequenced. When ten to eleven days of culture had elapsed, CD4+ T cells were isolated. Having tested negative for nucleocapsid antibodies, the vaccine recipients showed no prior SARS-CoV-2 infection. IL-2 at 9.5 to 10 IU/ml and peptides at approximately 9.5 ug/ml were added to cultured PBMC, around 2 million per well. Days 3 and 7 were when half the medium was replaced with IL-2 medium. With respect to this clone: What it binds is unknown.

This CDR3 is 15 amino acids long. CDR1 LGHDT and CDR2 YNNKEL come from the germline V gene (reference sequence). Trimming stripped 0 bases from V and 1 base from J, with 6 bases between. Clones were read by immunoSEQ multiplex PCR, and TCRdb kept only the in-frame ones, dropping some. The sample lists tens of thousands of clones, roughly 70% seen once, with roughly a sixth in the top ten. V gene TRBV3-1 (or the pseudogene TRBV3-2) combines with J gene TRBJ2-2; D is uncertain. This receptor was taken from a human donor who received a COVID-19 vaccine. Specimen: CD4+ T cells from PBMCs cultured with HCoV-229E spike peptides, collected before COVID-19 vaccination. CDR3 amino acids: CASSQDRWNTGELFF. The CDR3 region has the DNA TGTGCCAGCAGCCAAGATCGGTGGAACACCGGGGAGCTGTTTTTT.